This entry is about one TCR beta chain. This table comes from immunoSEQ multiplex PCR, and its TCRdb copy is limited to in-frame clones, with some not included. Of roughly 500,000 clones detected, about 96% appear once; the ten largest clones hold approximately 0.06%. The data originate from a study of shared clonotypes between healthy human individuals. CDR3 length: 15 residues. Between the trimmed V and J ends, which lost 10 bases and 0 bases, there was a span of 18 bases. Germline V gene sequence: CDR1 ENHRY, CDR2 SYGVKD. Healthy HIV-negative adults with no recent acute infections or vaccinations were recruited as donors.

The gene calls are TRBV10-3 and TRBJ1-2; D call uncertain. The sequence came from a woman in her twenties or thirties in good health. Sequencing input: naive CD4+ T cells sorted from blood. This sample's subset: CD45RA+ positively selected. The DNA for the CDR3 is TGTGCCAACCTCGCTACGGGGAGACCTAACTATGGCTACACCTTC. This sequence encodes CANLATGRPNYGYTF.